Described below is a single T cell receptor beta chain sequence and its context. This sample is part of a study of shared clonotypes between healthy human individuals. The sequenced material, unsorted PBMC DNA, was run on ten immunoSEQ deep assay plates. Libraries were prepared by immunoSEQ multiplex PCR; TCRdb keeps only in-frame clonotypes and omits some of them. Seen here are over 400,000 clones, around four fifths observed once, and the top ten hold around 12%. What was sequenced was PBMCs. This sequence originates from a woman between 40 and 50 years old in good health. Some clones in this sample may be carry-over from other donors' samples.

The CDR3 here is CASSPQAGVYNEQFF. CDR3 in DNA: TGTGCCAGCAGCCCCCAAGCGGGAGTCTACAATGAGCAGTTCTTC. The chain has TRBV9 and TRBJ2-1; 8 bases map to TRBD2. Germline assignment: CDR1 SGDLS and CDR2 YYNGEE. Trimming took 4 bases from V and 3 from J; bases not matched to a gene: 6. The CDR3 runs to 15 residues.